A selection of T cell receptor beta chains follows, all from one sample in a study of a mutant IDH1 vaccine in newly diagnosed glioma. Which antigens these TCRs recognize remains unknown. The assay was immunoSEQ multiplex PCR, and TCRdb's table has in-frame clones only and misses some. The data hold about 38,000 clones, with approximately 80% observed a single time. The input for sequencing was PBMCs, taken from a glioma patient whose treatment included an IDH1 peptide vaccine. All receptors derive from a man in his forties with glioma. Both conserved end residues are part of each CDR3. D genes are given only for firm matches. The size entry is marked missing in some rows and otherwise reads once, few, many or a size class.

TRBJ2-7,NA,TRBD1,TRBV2,TGTGCCAGCACCTCGGGACAGTCCTACGAGCAGTACTTC,CASTSGQSYEQYF
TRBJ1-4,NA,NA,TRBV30,TGTGCCTGGAGTCAGGACGTCAATGAAAAACTGTTTTTT,CAWSQDVNEKLFF
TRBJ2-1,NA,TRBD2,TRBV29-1,TGCAGCGCCAGCTCGGTCGGCGGGGGGGCCGTCGATGAGCAGTTCTTC,CSASSVGGGAVDEQFF
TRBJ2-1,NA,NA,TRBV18,TGTGCCAGCTCACCCCCTCGGGCAGCGGGCAATGAGCAGTTCTTC,CASSPPRAAGNEQFF
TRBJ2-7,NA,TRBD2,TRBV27,TGTGCCAGCAGGGCGGGGGGGTTTTTGAACGAGCAGTACTTC,CASRAGGFLNEQYF
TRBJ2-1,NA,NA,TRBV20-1,TGCAGTGCTAGGACCTACAATGAGCAGTTCTTC,CSARTYNEQFF
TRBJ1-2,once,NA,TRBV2,TGTGCCAGCAGCCCGCCCCTCCGATATAACTATGGCTACACCTTC,CASSPPLRYNYGYTF
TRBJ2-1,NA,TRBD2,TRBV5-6,TGTGCCAGCAGCTTGTACGGACTAGCGGGGGGGTACAATGAGCAGTTCTTC,CASSLYGLAGGYNEQFF
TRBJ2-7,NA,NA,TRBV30,TGTGCCTGGAGGCGCTCCTACGAGCAGTACTTC,CAWRRSYEQYF
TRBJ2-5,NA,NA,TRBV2,TGTGCCTCAACACGGCAGGGGTCGTACCAAGAGACCCAGTACTTC,CASTRQGSYQETQYF
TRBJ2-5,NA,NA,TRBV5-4,TGTGCCAGCAGCGGGGGTAGGGGCGGACGGCAAGAGACCCAGTACTTC,CASSGGRGGRQETQYF
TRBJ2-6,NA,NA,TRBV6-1,TGTGCCAGCAGTCCGGCCGCAGGGGCCAACGTCCTGACTTTC,CASSPAAGANVLTF
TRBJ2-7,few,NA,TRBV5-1,TGCGCCAGCAGCGCGGTCCTGGGTTCAGGGGAGCAGTACTTC,CASSAVLGSGEQYF
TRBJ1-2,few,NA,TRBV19,TGTGCCAGTAGTCTACGGCTACAGGAGGGAATCCGCTACACCTTC,CASSLRLQEGIRYTF
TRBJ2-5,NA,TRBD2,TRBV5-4,TGTGCCAGCAGCCCGGGGGGGCTTGGAGAGACCCAGTACTTC,CASSPGGLGETQYF
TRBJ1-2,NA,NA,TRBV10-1,TGCGCCAGCAGTGAAGATTTAGCCGGGAATGGCTACACCTTC,CASSEDLAGNGYTF
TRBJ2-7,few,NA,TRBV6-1,TGTGCCAGCAGTCCGAGGGAGTTCTGGGCCTCCGAGCAGTACTTC,CASSPREFWASEQYF
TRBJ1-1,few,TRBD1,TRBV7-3,TGTGCCAGCAGCTTAATGGGACAGGGAAACACTGAAGCTTTCTTT,CASSLMGQGNTEAFF
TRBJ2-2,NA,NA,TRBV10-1,TGCGCCAGCAGCAGAGACATACCCTCGAACACCGGGGAGCTGTTTTTT,CASSRDIPSNTGELFF
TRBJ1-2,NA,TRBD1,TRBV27,TGTGCCAGCGGCTGGTCGACAGGGGTGTATGGCTACACCTTC,CASGWSTGVYGYTF
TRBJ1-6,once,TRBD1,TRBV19,TGTGCCAGTAGCGCCTTTAGGACAGGGCGTAATTCACCCCTCCACTTT,CASSAFRTGRNSPLHF
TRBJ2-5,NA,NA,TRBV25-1,TGTGCCAGCAGTGAACAGGGTTGGTACCAAGAGACCCAGTACTTC,CASSEQGWYQETQYF
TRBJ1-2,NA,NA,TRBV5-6,TGTGCCAGCAGCTGGGGGGGCGGATCTCGCTATGGCTACACCTTC,CASSWGGGSRYGYTF
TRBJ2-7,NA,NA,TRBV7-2,TGTGCCAGCAGCCCCCACGGGACTTCCGAGCAGTACTTC,CASSPHGTSEQYF
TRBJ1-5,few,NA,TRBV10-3,TGTGCCATCAGTGGTGCCAGGGACAATCAGCCCCAGCATTTT,CAISGARDNQPQHF
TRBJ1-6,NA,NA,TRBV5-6,TGTGCCAGCAGCTTTTGGAGCCGGGGCGATTATAATTCACCCCTCCACTTT,CASSFWSRGDYNSPLHF
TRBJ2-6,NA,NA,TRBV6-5,TGTGCCAGCAGGGTTTCTGGGGCCAACGTCCTGACTTTC,CASRVSGANVLTF
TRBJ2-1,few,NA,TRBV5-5,TGTGCCAGCAGCTTTAGGGGGTCCGACAATGAGCAGTTCTTC,CASSFRGSDNEQFF
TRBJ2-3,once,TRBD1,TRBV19,TGTGCCAGTAATCCCGACAGGGGTGGCACAGATACGCAGTATTTT,CASNPDRGGTDTQYF
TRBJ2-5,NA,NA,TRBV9,TGTGCCAGCAGCGTAGGGCTAGCACTAGCCGGGGAGACCCAGTACTTC,CASSVGLALAGETQYF
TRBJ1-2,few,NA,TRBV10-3,TGTGCCATCAGTGTATCAACAGGGCAGGGTGGCTACACCTTC,CAISVSTGQGGYTF
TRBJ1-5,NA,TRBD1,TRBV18,TGTGCCAGCTCTCCCGGGACAGGGACGAATCAGCCCCAGCATTTT,CASSPGTGTNQPQHF
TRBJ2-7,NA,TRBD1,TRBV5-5,TGTGCCAGCAGCCGCGCGGGACAGGGGCCCGGAGCTTCGGGCGAGCAGTACTTC,CASSRAGQGPGASGEQYF
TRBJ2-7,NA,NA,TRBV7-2,TGTGCCAGCAGCCCGTCCACCTACGAGCAGTACTTC,CASSPSTYEQYF
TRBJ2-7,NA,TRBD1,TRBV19,TGTGCCAGTAGTATAAATAAGGGGGCCGAGCAGTACTTC,CASSINKGAEQYF
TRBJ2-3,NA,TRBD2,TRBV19,TGTGCCAGTAGTGAAGCTAGCGGGGCCATTCAAGATACGCAGTATTTT,CASSEASGAIQDTQYF
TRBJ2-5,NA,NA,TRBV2,TGTGCCAGCAGTGTCGGAGATGGGGAGACCCAGTACTTC,CASSVGDGETQYF
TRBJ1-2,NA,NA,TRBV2,TGTGCCAGCTGGATCAGTGACTATGGCTACACCTTC,CASWISDYGYTF
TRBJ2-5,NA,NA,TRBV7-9,TGTGCCAGCCAAGGCTGGACAGTCCAAGAGACCCAGTACTTC,CASQGWTVQETQYF
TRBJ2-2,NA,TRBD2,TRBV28,TGTGCCAGCAGAGCGGGGGGGCGTCTCGGGGAGCTGTTTTTT,CASRAGGRLGELFF
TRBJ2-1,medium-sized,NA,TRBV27,TGTGCCAGCAGTTCCTCGGGCAATGAGCAGTTCTTC,CASSSSGNEQFF
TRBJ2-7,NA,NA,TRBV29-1,TGCAGCGTTCGTGGTTTGGCTCGCCCCGAGCAGTACTTC,CSVRGLARPEQYF
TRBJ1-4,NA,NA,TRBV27,TGTGCCAGCAGTCGATATGGGAGGGGTGATGAAAAACTGTTTTTT,CASSRYGRGDEKLFF
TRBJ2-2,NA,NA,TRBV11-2,TGTGCCAGCAGCTTAGTGATTGGCCGGGAGCTGTTTTTT,CASSLVIGRELFF
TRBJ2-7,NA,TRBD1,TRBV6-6,TGTGCCAGCAGTTCTCCAGGGGGCTTCCACGAGCAGTACTTC,CASSSPGGFHEQYF
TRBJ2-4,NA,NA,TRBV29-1,TGCAGCGTTGGGGGGGACAGTGGTTTTCAGTACTTC,CSVGGDSGFQYF
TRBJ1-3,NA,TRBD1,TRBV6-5,TGTGCCAGCAGAGGGACAGGTGTAAACACCATATATTTT,CASRGTGVNTIYF
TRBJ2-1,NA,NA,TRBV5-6,TGTGCCAGCAGCTTGGGCGCCGGGGACGAGCAGTTCTTC,CASSLGAGDEQFF
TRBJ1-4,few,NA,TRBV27,TGTGCCAGCAGTCCCAGGGAGGGGATTCGCGAAAAACTGTTTTTT,CASSPREGIREKLFF
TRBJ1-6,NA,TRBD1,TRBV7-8,TGTGCCAGCAGCTTAAGCGCAGGGGGGCGTTCACCCCTCCACTTT,CASSLSAGGRSPLHF
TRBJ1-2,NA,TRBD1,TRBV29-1,TGCAGCGTCCCACAGGGGAAAGGTGGCTACACCTTC,CSVPQGKGGYTF
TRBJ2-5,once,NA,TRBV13,TGTGCCAGCAGCTTAGGGGACGAGACCCAGTACTTC,CASSLGDETQYF
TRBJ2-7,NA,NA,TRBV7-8,TGTGCCAGCAGCTTAGCGGGCAGAGGACGGTCCTACGAGCAGTACTTC,CASSLAGRGRSYEQYF
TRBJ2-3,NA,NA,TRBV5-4,TGTGCCAGCAGCTTGCGTTACTCGGACCGAGGAGATACGCAGTATTTT,CASSLRYSDRGDTQYF
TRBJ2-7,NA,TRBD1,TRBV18,TGTGCCAGCTCACCAGGGACAGATACCTCCTACGAGCAGTACTTC,CASSPGTDTSYEQYF
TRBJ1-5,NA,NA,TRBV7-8,TGTGCCAGCAGCTTACGGTCGGAACAGAAGCCCCAGCATTTT,CASSLRSEQKPQHF
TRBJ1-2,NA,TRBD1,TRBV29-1,TGCAGCGCCGAAGACAGGGCTTATGGCTACACCTTC,CSAEDRAYGYTF
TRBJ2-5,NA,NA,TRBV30,TGTGCCTGGAGTGAGGGAATCGGAGAGACCCAGTACTTC,CAWSEGIGETQYF
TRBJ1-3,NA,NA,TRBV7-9,TGTGCCAGCAGCTTATTAGCCAGGGTGGAGGCTGGAAACACCATATATTTT,CASSLLARVEAGNTIYF
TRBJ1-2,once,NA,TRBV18,TGTGCCAGCTCACCCGACGATAACTATGGCTACACCTTC,CASSPDDNYGYTF